These T cell receptor beta chains were read from a single sample in a study of neurological immune-mediated disorders. TCRdb reprocessed the 5' RACE reads via MiXCR and lists one record per CDR3 protein. The sample shows roughly 9,800 distinct CDR3 sequences, 20% to 25% of them seen only once. Sequenced sample: CD8+ T cells from blood. All receptors come from a woman aged 40-49 years with multiple sclerosis. CDR3s include the opening cysteine and the closing phenylalanine or tryptophan. A D gene is named only where the DNA matches it firmly. Clone size appears in some rows only: once, few, many, or a class for an expanded clone.

v_gene	d_gene	abundance	j_gene	CDR3nt	CDR3aa
TRBV29-1	.	few	TRBJ1-1	TGCAGCGTTACCACCGGGCGAGCTTTCTTT	CSVTTGRAFF
TRBV5-1	TRBD1	many	TRBJ1-1	TGCGCCAGCAGCTTGGACAGGGGCACTGAAGCTTTCTTT	CASSLDRGTEAFF
TRBV5-1	TRBD1	many	TRBJ2-1	TGCGCCAGCAGGCAAGGACAGGGGGGATACAATGAGCAGTTCTTC	CASRQGQGGYNEQFF
TRBV5-1	.	many	TRBJ2-5	TGCGCCAGCAGCTTGGAGGGCACCGAAGAGACCCAGTACTTC	CASSLEGTEETQYF
TRBV11-2	.	.	TRBJ2-7	TGTGCCAGCAGCTGGCCGGGGGACGAGCAGTACTTC	CASSWPGDEQYF
TRBV5-1	.	medium-sized	TRBJ2-3	TGCGCCAGCAGCCTCGATTATACGCAGTATTTT	CASSLDYTQYF
TRBV13	TRBD2	many	TRBJ2-3	TGTGCCAGCAGCTTAGGGGCGGGGGGGAAACGGGATACGCAGTATTTT	CASSLGAGGKRDTQYF
TRBV6-5	.	.	TRBJ1-1	TGTGCCAGCACCCCCGGCGCGAACACTGAAGCTTTCTTT	CASTPGANTEAFF
TRBV4-1	.	many	TRBJ1-2	TGCGCCAGCAGCCAATCGACCTTGGAAGATAATGGCTACACCTTC	CASSQSTLEDNGYTF
TRBV11-3	.	.	TRBJ2-2	TGTGCCAGCAGCCCTGACGGACTGGGGGAGCTGTTTTTT	CASSPDGLGELFF
TRBV29-1	.	medium-sized	TRBJ2-1	TGCAGCGTTGTGAGCCCCGCTGGTTCCTACAATGAGCAGTTCTTC	CSVVSPAGSYNEQFF
TRBV20-1	.	many	TRBJ2-1	TGCAGTGCTCTGGGCGGGGTCTCCTACAATGAGCAGTTCTTC	CSALGGVSYNEQFF
TRBV10-3	TRBD2	many	TRBJ2-3	TGTGCCATCAGTGTTATCCTAATGAGGACTAGCGGGGGTCGCACAGATACGCAGTATTTT	CAISVILMRTSGGRTDTQYF
TRBV14	.	.	TRBJ1-2	TGTGCCAGCAGCCGGGACACCTATGGCTACACCTTC	CASSRDTYGYTF
TRBV7-6	TRBD1	many	TRBJ2-7	TGTGCCAGCAGCCTCACAGGGGGCGATTTCGAGCAGTACTTC	CASSLTGGDFEQYF
TRBV11-2	.	medium-sized	TRBJ1-2	TGTGCCAGCAGCTTAGCAGGGACCACAAACTATGGCTACACCTTC	CASSLAGTTNYGYTF
TRBV12-3/TRBV12-4	TRBD2	.	TRBJ2-1	TGTGCCAGCAAGACTAGCGGGGGGCTTAACAATGAGCAGTTCTTC	CASKTSGGLNNEQFF
TRBV12-3/TRBV12-4	.	many	TRBJ1-1	TGTGCCAGCAGCCAACAGGGAACTGAAGCTTTCTTT	CASSQQGTEAFF
TRBV10-3	.	many	TRBJ2-1	TGTGCCATCAGTGATCCCGGTTCGCCTGAGCAGTTCTTC	CAISDPGSPEQFF
TRBV11-3	TRBD2	many	TRBJ2-1	TGTGCCAGCAGCTTAGTGGGACTAGCGGGGCCCTACAATGAGCAGTTCTTC	CASSLVGLAGPYNEQFF
TRBV11-3	.	medium-sized	TRBJ2-1	TGTGCCAGCAGCTTTGGCTCCTACAATGAGCAGTTCTTC	CASSFGSYNEQFF
TRBV9	TRBD1	many	TRBJ1-6	TGTGCCAGCAGCGCAGGGGGGACCCCTCATAATTCACCCCTCCACTTT	CASSAGGTPHNSPLHF
TRBV6-5	.	many	TRBJ2-1	TGTGCCAGCAGTCAAGACTATTACAATGAGCAGTTCTTC	CASSQDYYNEQFF
TRBV10-3	TRBD2	.	TRBJ2-3	TGTGCCATCAGTGAGCTAGCGGTCGTCACAGATACGCAGTATTTT	CAISELAVVTDTQYF
TRBV11-2	TRBD2	few	TRBJ2-1	TGTGCCAGCAGCACTACTAGCGGGGGCAATGAGCAGTTCTTC	CASSTTSGGNEQFF
TRBV6-1	.	.	TRBJ1-2	TGTGCCAGCAGTGAATACGTAACAGCCCAGTATGGCTACACCTTC	CASSEYVTAQYGYTF
TRBV20-1	.	medium-sized	TRBJ1-2	TGCAGTGCTAGAAGGTCAGGAGATCTCTATGGCTACACCTTC	CSARRSGDLYGYTF
TRBV5-1	.	many	TRBJ2-1	TGCGCCAGCAGCTGGGGACGGGGTGGCGGGGACTACAATGAGCAGTTCTTC	CASSWGRGGGDYNEQFF
TRBV11-2	TRBD2	medium-sized	TRBJ2-1	TGTGCCAGCATTGTGAGGCACCTGACTAGCGCCTCTAAGGCGTACAATGAGCAGTTCTTC	CASIVRHLTSASKAYNEQFF
TRBV27	TRBD1	few	TRBJ1-6	TGTGCCAGCAGTTTGGGACAGGGTGGGTCACCCCTCCACTTT	CASSLGQGGSPLHF
TRBV4-1	TRBD1	medium-sized	TRBJ2-2	TGCGCCAGCAGCTACGAGGGGGCGGCGAACACCGGGGAGCTGTTTTTT	CASSYEGAANTGELFF
TRBV15	.	many	TRBJ2-7	TGTGCCACCAGCAGAGATTACTACGAGCAGTACTTC	CATSRDYYEQYF
TRBV11-2	.	many	TRBJ1-4	TGTGCCAGCAGCCTGGGACGGGGGAGGGAAAAACTGTTTTTT	CASSLGRGREKLFF
TRBV5-1	TRBD2	medium-sized	TRBJ2-5	TGCGCCAGCAGCTTGAGTTTAGCGGGGCCCCAAGAGACCCAGTACTTC	CASSLSLAGPQETQYF
TRBV5-1	TRBD1	many	TRBJ2-7	TGCGCCAGCAGCTTGACCGGGACAGGGAGTTACTACGAGCAGTACTTC	CASSLTGTGSYYEQYF
TRBV10-3	TRBD2	medium-sized	TRBJ2-2	TGTGCCGGAGGACTAGCGGTGAACACCGGGGAGCTGTTTTTT	CAGGLAVNTGELFF
TRBV27	TRBD1	medium-sized	TRBJ1-2	TGTGCCAGCAGTTTAAGACAGGGACATGGCTACACCTTC	CASSLRQGHGYTF
TRBV10-3	TRBD1	.	TRBJ1-1	TGTGCCATCAGACAGGGGCAGAACACTGAAGCTTTCTTT	CAIRQGQNTEAFF
TRBV9	.	medium-sized	TRBJ2-2	TGTGCCAGCAGCTCTTGGGACACCGGGGAGCTGTTTTTT	CASSSWDTGELFF
TRBV29-1	TRBD1	.	TRBJ1-4	TGCAGCGCCGTACAGGGGGCTGAGGAAAAACTGTTTTTT	CSAVQGAEEKLFF
TRBV9	.	many	TRBJ1-6	TGTGCCAGCAGCGTTTCAGGGAATAATTCACCCCTCCACTTT	CASSVSGNNSPLHF
TRBV4-1	TRBD2	.	TRBJ2-7	TGCGCCAGCAGCCAAGATAGGGGCTGGGGTAGCGGGCGTACCTACGAGCAGTACTTC	CASSQDRGWGSGRTYEQYF